The clone carrying this T cell receptor (beta chain) was seen at least ten times. Its antigen is not identified. The donors were all healthy and Caucasian. Through template switching, a universal primer site was introduced, and the cDNA contained unique molecular identifiers. TCRdb fed the 5' RACE reads into MiXCR, producing one record per CDR3 protein. There are under 900,000 distinct CDR3 sequences in the sample; approximately 13% occur only once, and 1.5% to 2% lies in the top ten. This CDR3 contains 17 residues. V gave up 4 bases and J gave up 0 bases, with 17 bases separating them. The V gene's germline CDR1 is SGHRS and CDR2 YFSETQ. The entry originates in a study of identical twins. General observations from the study: The degree of excess twin sharing was weaker in beta out-of-frame sequences. Reduced insertions were recorded for abundant cord blood beta clonotypes, with no such pattern in memory repertoires.

A further study also used this sample, focusing on yellow fever vaccine responses in identical twins.

This chain uses TRBV5-1 with TRBJ2-1; possibly TRBD2 for D (7 bases). Specimen: PBMCs. The TCR sequence derives from a young woman in good health. CDR3 in amino acids: CASSTGRGGGSYNEQFF. In nucleotides, the CDR3 is TGCGCCAGCAGCACAGGGAGAGGGGGGGGCTCCTACAATGAGCAGTTCTTC.